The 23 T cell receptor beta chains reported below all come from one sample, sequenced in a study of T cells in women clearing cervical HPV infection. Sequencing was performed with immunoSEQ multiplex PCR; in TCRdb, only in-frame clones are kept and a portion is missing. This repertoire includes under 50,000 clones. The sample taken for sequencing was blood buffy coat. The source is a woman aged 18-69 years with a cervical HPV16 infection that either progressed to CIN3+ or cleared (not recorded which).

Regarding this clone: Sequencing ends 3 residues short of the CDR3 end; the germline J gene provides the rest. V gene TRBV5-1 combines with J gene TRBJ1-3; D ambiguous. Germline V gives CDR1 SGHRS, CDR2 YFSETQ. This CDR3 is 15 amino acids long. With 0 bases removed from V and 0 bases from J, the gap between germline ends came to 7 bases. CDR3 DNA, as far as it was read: TGCGCCAGCAGCTTGGAGGCTCTCTCTGGAAACACC. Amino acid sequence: CASSLEALSGNT. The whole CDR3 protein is CASSLEALSGNTIYF.

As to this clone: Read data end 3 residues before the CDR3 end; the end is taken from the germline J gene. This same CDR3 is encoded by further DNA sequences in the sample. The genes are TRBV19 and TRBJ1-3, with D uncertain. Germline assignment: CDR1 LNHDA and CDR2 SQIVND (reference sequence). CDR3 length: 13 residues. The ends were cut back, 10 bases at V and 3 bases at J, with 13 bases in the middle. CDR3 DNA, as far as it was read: TGTGCCACCTCCCAAGGGTTTGGAAACACC. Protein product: CATSQGFGNT. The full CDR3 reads CATSQGFGNTIYF.

The CDR3 is CASSPATANSPLHF. Partial CDR3 DNA: TGTGCCAGCTCACCAGCGACAGCTAATTCACCC. This rearrangement joins TRBV18 to TRBJ1-6; D perhaps matches TRBD1 (5 bases). The read comes to an end 3 residues before the CDR3 does, leaving the germline J gene to fill in the end. The V end lost 2 bases, the J end lost 6 bases, and 8 bases lay between the germline ends. Germline V gene lookup returns CDR1 KGHSH and CDR2 LQKENI. This CDR3 spans 14 amino acids.

The chain's CDR3 is CASSLGAARETQYF. Partial CDR3 DNA: TGCGCCAGCAGCCTAGGGGCGGCGAGGGAGACC. The chain joins TRBV5-1 to TRBJ2-5, with D possibly TRBD1 on 5 matching bases. The CDR3 end is not reached by the read, which stops 3 residues before it; the germline J gene fills it in. This CDR3 spans 14 amino acids. The germline CDR1 and CDR2 sequences are SGHRS and YFSETQ. The V end lost 4 bases, the J end lost 5 bases, and 15 bases lay between the germline ends.

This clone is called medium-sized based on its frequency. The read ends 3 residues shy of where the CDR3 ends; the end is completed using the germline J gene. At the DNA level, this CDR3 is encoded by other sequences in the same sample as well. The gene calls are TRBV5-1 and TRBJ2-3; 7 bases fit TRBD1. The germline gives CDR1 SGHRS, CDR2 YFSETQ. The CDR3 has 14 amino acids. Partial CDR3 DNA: TGCGCCAGCAGCTTGGAAGGGGGCAGAGAGACG. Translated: CASSLEGGRET. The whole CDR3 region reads CASSLEGGRETQYF.

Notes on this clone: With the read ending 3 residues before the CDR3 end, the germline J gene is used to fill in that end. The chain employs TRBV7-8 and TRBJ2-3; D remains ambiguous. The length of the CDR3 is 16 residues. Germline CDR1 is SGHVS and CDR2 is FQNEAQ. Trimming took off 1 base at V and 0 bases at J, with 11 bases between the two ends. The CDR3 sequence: CASSLVAGPSTDTQYF. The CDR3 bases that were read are TGTGCCAGCAGCTTAGTGGCAGGCCCTAGCACAGATACG.

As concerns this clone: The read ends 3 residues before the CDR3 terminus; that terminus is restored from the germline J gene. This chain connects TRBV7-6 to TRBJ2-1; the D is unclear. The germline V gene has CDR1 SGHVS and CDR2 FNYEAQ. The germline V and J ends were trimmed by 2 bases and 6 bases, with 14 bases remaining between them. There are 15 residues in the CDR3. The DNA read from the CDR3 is TGTGCCAGCAGCTTACGGCAGGTTCAATCCAATGAG. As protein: CASSLRQVQSNE. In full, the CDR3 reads CASSLRQVQSNEQFF.

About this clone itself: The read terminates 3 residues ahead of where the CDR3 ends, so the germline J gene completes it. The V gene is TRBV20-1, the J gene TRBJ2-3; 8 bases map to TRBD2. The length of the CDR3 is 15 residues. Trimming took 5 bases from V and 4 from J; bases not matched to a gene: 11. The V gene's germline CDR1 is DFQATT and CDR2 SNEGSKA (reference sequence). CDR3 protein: CSAPRLASRSDTQYF. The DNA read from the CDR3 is TGCAGTGCTCCCCGACTAGCGTCTCGGTCAGATACG.

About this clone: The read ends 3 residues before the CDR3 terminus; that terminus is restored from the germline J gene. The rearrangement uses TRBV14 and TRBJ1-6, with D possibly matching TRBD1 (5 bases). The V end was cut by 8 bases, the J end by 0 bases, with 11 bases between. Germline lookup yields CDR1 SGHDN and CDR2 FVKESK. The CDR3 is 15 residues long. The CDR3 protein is CASASGGSYNSPLHF. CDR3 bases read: TGTGCCAGCGCTTCCGGGGGCTCCTATAATTCACCC.

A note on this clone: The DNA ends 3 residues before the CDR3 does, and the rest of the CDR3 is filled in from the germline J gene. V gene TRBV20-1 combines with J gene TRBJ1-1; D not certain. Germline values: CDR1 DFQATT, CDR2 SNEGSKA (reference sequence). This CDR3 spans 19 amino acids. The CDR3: CSARDIPWASGNGLDTAFF. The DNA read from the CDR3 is TGCAGTGCTAGAGACATCCCTTGGGCTAGCGGGAATGGATTAGATACG.

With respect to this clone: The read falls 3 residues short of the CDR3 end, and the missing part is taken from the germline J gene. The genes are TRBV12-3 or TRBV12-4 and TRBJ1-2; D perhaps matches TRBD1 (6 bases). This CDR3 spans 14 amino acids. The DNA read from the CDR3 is TGTGCCAGCAGTCTACAGGGAGACTATGGAGGC. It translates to CASSLQGDYGG. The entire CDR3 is CASSLQGDYGGYTF.

The CDR3: CASSRTASTDTQYF. Partial CDR3 DNA: TGTGCCAGCAGTAGGACAGCGAGCACAGATACG. This chain links TRBV6-2 or TRBV6-3 with TRBJ2-3; D possibly corresponds to TRBD1 (6 bases). From the germline J gene comes the end of the CDR3, since the read stops 3 residues before it. The V end was cut by 5 bases, the J end by 0 bases, with 9 bases between. In germline, CDR1 is MNHEY, CDR2 SVGEGT. The CDR3 has 14 residues.

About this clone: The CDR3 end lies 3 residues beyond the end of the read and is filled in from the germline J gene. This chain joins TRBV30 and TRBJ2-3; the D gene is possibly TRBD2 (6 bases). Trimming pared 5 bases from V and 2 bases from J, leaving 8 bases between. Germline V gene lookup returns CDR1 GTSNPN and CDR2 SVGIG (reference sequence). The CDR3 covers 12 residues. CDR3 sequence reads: CAWGGNTDTQYF. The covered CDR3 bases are TGTGCCTGGGGGGGGAACACAGATACG.

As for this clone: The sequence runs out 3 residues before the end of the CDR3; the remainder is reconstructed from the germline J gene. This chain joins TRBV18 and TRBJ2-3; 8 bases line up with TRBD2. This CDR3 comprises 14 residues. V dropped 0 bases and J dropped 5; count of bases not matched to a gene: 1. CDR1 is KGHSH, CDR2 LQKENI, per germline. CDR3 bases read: TGTGCCAGCTCACCACCTGCGGGGGGAGATACG. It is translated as CASSPPAGGDT. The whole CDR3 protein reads CASSPPAGGDTQYF.

CDR3 in amino acids: CATKSGSSTDTQYF. CDR3 DNA (partial): TGTGCCACCAAGTCAGGGTCCAGCACAGATACG. The V and J genes are TRBV19 and TRBJ2-3; TRBD1 might be the D (5 bases). The read terminates 3 residues before the CDR3 end, so the remaining end is supplied by the germline J gene. Germline-derived CDR1 and CDR2 are LNHDA and SQIVND (reference sequence). Between the trimmed V and J ends, which lost 10 bases and 0 bases, there was a span of 14 bases. This CDR3 is 14 amino acids long.

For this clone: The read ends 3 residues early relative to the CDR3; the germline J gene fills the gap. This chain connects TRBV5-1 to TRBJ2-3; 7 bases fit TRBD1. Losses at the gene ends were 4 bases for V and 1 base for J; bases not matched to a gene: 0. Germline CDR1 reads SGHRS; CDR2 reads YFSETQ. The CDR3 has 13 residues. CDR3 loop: CASSDRGTDTQYF. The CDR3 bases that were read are TGCGCCAGCAGCGACAGGGGCACAGATACG. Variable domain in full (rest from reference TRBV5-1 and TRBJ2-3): KAGVTQTPRYLIKTRGQQVTLSCSPISGHRSVSWYQQTPGQGLQFLFEYFSETQRNKGNFPGRFSGRQFSNSRSEMNVSTLELGDSALYLCASSDRGTDTQYFGPGTRLTVL.

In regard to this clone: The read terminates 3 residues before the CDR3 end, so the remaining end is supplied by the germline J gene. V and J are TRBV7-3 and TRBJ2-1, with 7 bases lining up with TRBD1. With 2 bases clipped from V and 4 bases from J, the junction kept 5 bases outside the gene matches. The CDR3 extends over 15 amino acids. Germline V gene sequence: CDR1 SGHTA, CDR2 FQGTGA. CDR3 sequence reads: CASSLPGQSYNEQFF. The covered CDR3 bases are TGTGCCAGCAGCTTACCGGGACAGTCATACAATGAG.

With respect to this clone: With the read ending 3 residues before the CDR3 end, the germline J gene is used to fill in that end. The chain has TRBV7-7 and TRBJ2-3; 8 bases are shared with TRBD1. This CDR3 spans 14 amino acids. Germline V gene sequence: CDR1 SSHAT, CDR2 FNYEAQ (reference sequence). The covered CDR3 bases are TGTGCCAGCAGCTCCGGACAGGGACGAGAGACG. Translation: CASSSGQGRET. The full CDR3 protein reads CASSSGQGRETQYF.

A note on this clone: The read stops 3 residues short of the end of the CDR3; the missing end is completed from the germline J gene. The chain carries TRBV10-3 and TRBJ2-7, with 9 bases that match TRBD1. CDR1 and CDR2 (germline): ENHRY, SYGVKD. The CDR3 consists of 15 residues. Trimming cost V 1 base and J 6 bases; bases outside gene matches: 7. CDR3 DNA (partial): TGTGCCATCAGTGAGTTTGCAACAGGGGGCGGCGAG. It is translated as CAISEFATGGGE. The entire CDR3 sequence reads CAISEFATGGGEQYF.

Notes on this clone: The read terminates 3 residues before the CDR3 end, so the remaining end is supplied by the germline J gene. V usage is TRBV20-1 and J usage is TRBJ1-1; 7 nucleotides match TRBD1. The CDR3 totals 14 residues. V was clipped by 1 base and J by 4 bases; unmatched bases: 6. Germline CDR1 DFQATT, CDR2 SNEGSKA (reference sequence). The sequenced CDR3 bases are TGCAGTGCTAGAGTAGGCAGGGGGGTCACTGAA. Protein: CSARVGRGVTE. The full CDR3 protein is CSARVGRGVTEAFF.

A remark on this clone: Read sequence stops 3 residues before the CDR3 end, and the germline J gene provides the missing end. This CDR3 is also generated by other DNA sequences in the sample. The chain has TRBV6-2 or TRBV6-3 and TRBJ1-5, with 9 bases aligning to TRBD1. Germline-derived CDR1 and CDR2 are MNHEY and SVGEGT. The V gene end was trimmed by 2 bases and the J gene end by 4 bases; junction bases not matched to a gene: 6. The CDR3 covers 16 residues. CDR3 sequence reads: CASSYGGQGTNQPQHF. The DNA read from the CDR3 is TGTGCCAGCAGTTACGGGGGACAGGGTACTAATCAGCCC.

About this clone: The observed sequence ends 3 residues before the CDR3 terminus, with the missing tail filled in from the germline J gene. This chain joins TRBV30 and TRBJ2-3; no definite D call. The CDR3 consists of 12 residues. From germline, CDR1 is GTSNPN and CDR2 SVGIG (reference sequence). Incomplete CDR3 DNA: TGTGCCTGGAGCGCCAATACCGGGACG. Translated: CAWSANTGT. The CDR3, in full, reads CAWSANTGTQYF.

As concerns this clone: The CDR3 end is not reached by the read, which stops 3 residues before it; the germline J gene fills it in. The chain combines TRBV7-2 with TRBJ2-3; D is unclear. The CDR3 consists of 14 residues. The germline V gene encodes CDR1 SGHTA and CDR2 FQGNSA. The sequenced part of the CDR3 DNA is TGTGCCAGCAGCTCCGCCCCGCAATACTCAACG. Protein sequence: CASSSAPQYST. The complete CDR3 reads CASSSAPQYSTQYF.